This is a list of T cell receptor beta chains from one sample in a study. TCRdb itself ran the 5' RACE reads through MiXCR, one entry per CDR3 protein. The data hold about 57,000 distinct CDR3 sequences, with about 28% observed a single time. The sequenced material came from tumor-infiltrating Tregs sorted from the breast tumor. The receptor set was obtained from a female donor with breast cancer. CDR3s include the opening cysteine and the closing phenylalanine or tryptophan. The D gene is left open where the match is weak. Rows may omit the clone size; those that give it use once, few, many or a size class.

j_gene	abundance	d_gene	v_gene	CDR3aa	CDR3nt
TRBJ2-1	-	-	TRBV5-1	CASSLAAGSSYNEQFF	TGCGCCAGCAGCTTGGCCGCGGGGAGCTCCTACAATGAGCAGTTCTTC
TRBJ1-1	few	-	TRBV25-1	CASSINRETEAFF	TGTGCCAGTTCCATTAACAGGGAGACTGAAGCTTTCTTT
TRBJ2-7	-	TRBD2	TRBV6-5	CATSAGGGNEQYF	TGTGCTACAAGCGCGGGAGGGGGTAACGAGCAGTACTTC
TRBJ2-1	-	TRBD2	TRBV7-9	CASKKGTSGSLDEQFF	TGTGCCAGCAAAAAAGGGACTAGCGGGAGTTTGGATGAGCAGTTCTTC
TRBJ2-3	-	-	TRBV20-1	CSAPLEKATDTQYF	TGCAGTGCACCCCTCGAGAAGGCTACAGATACGCAGTATTTT
TRBJ1-1	many	-	TRBV9	CASSVAAGRETEAFF	TGTGCCAGCAGCGTAGCGGCAGGGCGAGAAACTGAAGCTTTCTTT
TRBJ2-7	-	TRBD2	TRBV20-1	CSASPGTSGYEQYF	TGCAGTGCTAGTCCCGGGACTAGCGGTTACGAGCAGTACTTC
TRBJ2-5	few	-	TRBV5-1	CASSWEETQYF	TGCGCCAGCAGCTGGGAAGAGACCCAGTACTTC
TRBJ2-1	-	-	TRBV7-2	CASSFSGTNEQFF	TGTGCCAGCAGCTTCAGCGGGACAAATGAGCAGTTCTTC
TRBJ2-5	many	-	TRBV2	CASSARGETQYF	TGTGCCAGCAGCGCGAGGGGAGAGACCCAGTACTTC
TRBJ2-7	many	TRBD2	TRBV27	CASSLTTSGSSEQYF	TGTGCCAGCAGTTTAACTACTAGCGGGAGCTCCGAGCAGTACTTC
TRBJ1-6	-	TRBD1	TRBV4-3	CASSQTGENSPLHF	TGCGCCAGCAGCCAGACAGGGGAAAATTCACCCCTCCACTTT
TRBJ2-7	few	-	TRBV12-3/TRBV12-4	CASSPRLSWVYEQYF	TGTGCCAGCAGCCCACGACTCTCTTGGGTCTACGAGCAGTACTTC
TRBJ2-5	-	-	TRBV5-5	CTSSEAGFQETQYF	TGTACCAGCAGCGAGGCAGGGTTCCAAGAGACCCAGTACTTC
TRBJ2-2	-	-	TRBV7-8	CASSSRRFANTGELFF	TGTGCCAGCAGCTCAAGACGGTTCGCGAACACCGGGGAGCTGTTTTTT